Below are 10 T cell receptor beta chains sequenced from a single sample in a study of blood T cell repertoires in COVID-19. The assay was immunoSEQ multiplex PCR, and TCRdb's table has in-frame clones only and misses some. The table records some 150,000 clones, roughly 80% of them present only once. Sequenced sample: PBMCs or T cells enriched from blood (not recorded which). The source is a woman between 45 and 65 years old who had recovered from COVID-19.

V usage is TRBV7-2 and J usage is TRBJ1-2; D possibly corresponds to TRBD1 (5 bases). This CDR3 has 13 residues. Germline V gives CDR1 SGHTA, CDR2 FQGNSA. V dropped 5 bases and J dropped 4 bases, with 11 bases sitting between them. CDR3 bases: TGTGCCAGCAGCCCAGACAGCGCCTATGGCTACACCTTC. Protein sequence: CASSPDSAYGYTF.

This rearrangement joins TRBV5-6 to TRBJ2-7, with D tentatively TRBD1 (6 bases). The CDR3 spans 12 residues. V was cut by 3 bases and J by 2 bases, with 6 bases left in between. Germline V lookup: CDR1 SGHDT, CDR2 YYEEEE. The CDR3 is CASSWGPYEQYV. DNA of the CDR3: TGTGCCAGCAGCTGGGGGCCCTACGAGCAGTACGTC.

The chain recombines TRBV29-1 with TRBJ1-2; D is ambiguous. The germline gives CDR1 SQVTM, CDR2 ANQGSEA. The CDR3 sequence is 15 residues long. V lost 3 bases to trimming and J lost 0 bases, with 14 bases between them. CDR3 DNA: TGCAGCGTTGAGGGTAGCGGCGCACCTAACTATGGCTACACCTTC. Translated: CSVEGSGAPNYGYTF.

The CDR3 region has the DNA TGCGCCAGCAGCACTAATGGGGCGGGCAATCAGCCCCAGCATTTT. This encodes CASSTNGAGNQPQHF. The rearrangement joins TRBV5-1 to TRBJ1-5; D is possibly TRBD1 (5 bases). Per the germline V gene, CDR1 is SGHRS and CDR2 is YFSETQ. Trimming took off 4 bases at V and 2 bases at J, with 13 bases between the two ends. The CDR3 spans 15 residues.

The chain is built from TRBV6-4 and TRBJ2-3, with 10 nucleotides matching TRBD2. The CDR3 loop spans 16 amino acids. V shed 0 bases, J shed 4 bases, and the junction held 4 bases outside the gene matches. In germline, CDR1 is MRHNA, CDR2 SNTAGT. The CDR3 DNA follows: TGTGCCAGCAGTGACTCGAGCGGGGGGGGCGCAGATACGCAGTATTTT. This encodes CASSDSSGGGADTQYF.

This clone appeared many times. V gene TRBV29-1 combines with J gene TRBJ2-5; 9 bases agree with TRBD2. In germline, CDR1 is SQVTM, CDR2 ANQGSEA. V gave up 8 bases and J gave up 4 bases; unmatched junction bases: 5. The CDR3 covers 12 residues. The CDR3 reads CSTTTSGETQYF. CDR3 DNA: TGCAGCACCACGACTAGCGGAGAGACCCAGTACTTC.

This clone turned up a few times. The genes are TRBV6-2 or TRBV6-3 and TRBJ1-1; 7 bases agree with TRBD1. Trimming took 4 bases from V and 11 from J; bases not matched to a gene: 13. Germline V CDR1 and CDR2: MNHEY, SVGEGT. The CDR3 is 14 residues long. This CDR3 is CASSSILDRIEAFF. In DNA, the CDR3 is TGTGCCAGCAGTTCGATCCTGGACAGGATAGAGGCTTTCTTT.

This chain joins TRBV6-1 and TRBJ2-3, with TRBD2 as a possible D gene (6 bases). With 3 bases removed from V and 7 bases from J, the gap between germline ends came to 20 bases. The germline CDR1 and CDR2 sequences are MNHNS and SASEGT. The CDR3 is made up of 16 amino acids. The CDR3 coding sequence is TGTGCCAGCAGTGAGCTGCCGGGACTTCCCCCGAATACGCAGTATTTT. Protein sequence: CASSELPGLPPNTQYF.

The rearrangement links TRBV7-9 to TRBJ1-1; 9 bases match TRBD1. The CDR3 is made up of 14 amino acids. The ends lost 7 bases at V and 7 bases at J; junction bases unmatched: 10. Germline V gene sequence: CDR1 SEHNR, CDR2 FQNEAQ (reference sequence). CDR3 in amino acids: CASTLSQGQGEAFF. The CDR3 DNA sequence: TGTGCCAGCACTCTAAGCCAGGGACAGGGTGAAGCTTTCTTT.

The rearrangement uses TRBV7-9 and TRBJ2-2; no firm D call. The CDR3 is 15 residues long. V was trimmed by 8 bases and J by 0 bases, leaving 13 bases between them. Germline V gives CDR1 SEHNR, CDR2 FQNEAQ (reference sequence). The CDR3 spells CASPLGSANTGELFF. For the CDR3, the DNA is TGTGCCAGCCCTCTCGGCAGCGCGAACACCGGGGAGCTGTTTTTT.